This passage covers 14 T cell receptor beta chains from one sample sequenced in a study of Ad26.COV2.S vaccination and SARS-CoV-2 variants. Described treatment: roughly 20 received Ad26.COV2.S at low or high dose, single or two shots; a few received placebo; per-sample allocation not given. The samples date from day 63 after the first vaccine or placebo injection. Using immunoSEQ multiplex PCR, the repertoire was profiled, and TCRdb retains in-frame clones only, with some absent. There are roughly 400,000 clones in the sample; 90% occur only once, and roughly 4.3% lies in the top ten. The sequencing used peripheral blood, collected in a trial of Ad26.COV2.S vaccine versus placebo. These receptors came from a person between 18 and 65 years old who received the Ad26.COV2.S COVID-19 vaccine or a placebo.

The chain employs TRBV28 and TRBJ2-5; 9 positions agree with TRBD1. CDR3 length: 14 residues. Germline V gene lookup returns CDR1 MDHEN and CDR2 SYDVKM. Trimming cost V 3 bases and J 3 bases; bases outside gene matches: 2. The CDR3 coding sequence is TGTGCCAGCAGTTTTAGGACAGGGGAAGAGACCCAGTACTTC. Protein sequence: CASSFRTGEETQYF.

V is TRBV5-6 and J is TRBJ2-7; 9 nucleotides line up with TRBD2. The junction had 8 bases not matched to a gene; V was cut back by 2 bases and J by 2 bases. Germline V gene sequence: CDR1 SGHDT, CDR2 YYEEEE. This CDR3 has 16 amino acids. Here the CDR3 reads CASSFDSTSGTYEQYF. As DNA, the CDR3 is TGTGCCAGCAGCTTCGACTCGACTAGCGGAACCTACGAGCAGTACTTC.

The chain joins TRBV11-3 to TRBJ2-7; TRBD1 agrees at 7 bases. Germline V CDR1 and CDR2: SGHNT, YENEEA. V dropped 3 bases and J dropped 0; count of bases not matched to a gene: 5. The CDR3 covers 15 residues. The CDR3 protein is CASSFGQDDSYEQYF. Here the CDR3 DNA reads TGTGCCAGCAGCTTCGGACAGGATGACTCCTACGAGCAGTACTTC.

This clone was recorded only once. The rearrangement links TRBV7-3 to TRBJ2-1, with D possibly matching TRBD2 (6 bases). Germline values: CDR1 SGHTA, CDR2 FQGTGA. The CDR3 extends over 16 amino acids. V gave up 5 bases and J gave up 6 bases, with 20 bases separating them. The CDR3 is CASSPAGGRGANEQFF. In DNA form, the CDR3 reads TGTGCCAGCAGCCCGGCTGGTGGGCGGGGAGCCAATGAGCAGTTCTTC.

The V and J genes are TRBV28 and TRBJ2-7; D remains ambiguous. The CDR3 runs 12 residues. Germline-derived CDR1 and CDR2 are MDHEN and SYDVKM. V lost 5 bases and J 6 bases, leaving 11 bases between the germline ends. CDR3 residues: CASSHPQSEQYF. The CDR3 DNA reads TGTGCCAGCAGTCACCCGCAATCCGAGCAGTACTTC.

This sequence joins TRBV5-1 and TRBJ2-1; 10 bases line up with TRBD1. Germline V gene lookup returns CDR1 SGHRS and CDR2 YFSETQ. With V trimmed by 5 bases and J by 0 bases, 17 bases remained unmatched. CDR3 size: 20 residues. CDR3 loop: CASSRPTGGQGVSSYNEQFF. The CDR3 DNA reads TGCGCCAGCAGTCGCCCGACAGGGGGCCAGGGGGTAAGCTCCTACAATGAGCAGTTCTTC.

The V and J genes are TRBV5-1 and TRBJ1-1; D ambiguous. Germline CDR1 SGHRS, CDR2 YFSETQ. The CDR3 loop spans 15 amino acids. Trimming pared 5 bases from V and 4 bases from J, leaving 18 bases between. This CDR3 is CASSGVEGGGTEAFF. In nucleotides, the CDR3 is TGCGCCAGCAGTGGGGTGGAGGGAGGAGGCACTGAAGCTTTCTTT.

The CDR3 DNA sequence: TGTGCCAGCAGTGAGGCCGGGACCTCCTACAATGAGCAGTTCTTC. It is translated as CASSEAGTSYNEQFF. The V and J genes are TRBV25-1 and TRBJ2-1; D might be TRBD1 or TRBD2, each matching 5 bases. The CDR3 length is 15 residues. V lost 3 bases to trimming and J lost 0 bases, with 9 bases between them. Per the germline V gene, CDR1 is MGHDK and CDR2 is SYGVNS.

The genes are TRBV6-5 and TRBJ2-7; D not certain. The V and J ends lost 4 bases and 5 bases respectively, with 6 bases between them. Germline CDR1 is MNHEY and CDR2 is SVGAGI. The CDR3 has 11 residues. The CDR3 sequence: CASSSLHEQYF. The CDR3 bases are TGTGCCAGCAGTTCGCTCCACGAGCAGTACTTC.

V and J are TRBV28 and TRBJ2-1; TRBD2 matches 9 bases. Germline assignment: CDR1 MDHEN and CDR2 SYDVKM. J gave up 5 bases and V 3 bases, and 2 bases lay outside the gene matches. The CDR3 length is 14 residues. The CDR3 loop is CASSLGLAHNEQFF. DNA for the CDR3: TGTGCCAGCAGTTTGGGACTAGCCCACAATGAGCAGTTCTTC.

The chain links TRBV19 to TRBJ2-2; D may be TRBD1 (5 bases). CDR3 size: 16 residues. V was pared by 3 bases and J by 5 bases, with 16 bases between. Germline CDR1 and CDR2: LNHDA and SQIVND (reference sequence). The CDR3 DNA reads TGTGCCAGTAGTATCGGCACAGGCCGTGGGACCGGGGAGCTGTTTTTT. This sequence encodes CASSIGTGRGTGELFF. The full variable domain, completed using reference TRBV19 and TRBJ2-2, is DGGITQSPKYLFRKEGQNVTLSCEQNLNHDAMYWYRQDPGQGLRLIYYSQIVNDFQKGDIAEGYSVSREKKESFPLTVTSAQKNPTAFYLCASSIGTGRGTGELFFGEGSRLTVL.

The chain carries TRBV12-3 or TRBV12-4 and TRBJ2-7; possible D gene TRBD2, 6 bases. CDR3 length: 11 residues. Trimming cost V 5 bases and J 6 bases, with 8 bases left between them. CDR3 in amino acids: CASSDGGEQYF. CDR3 coding DNA: TGTGCCAGCAGTGACGGGGGCGAGCAGTACTTC.

The rearrangement uses TRBV7-3 and TRBJ2-3, with no clear D. The ends were cut back, 1 base at V and 1 base at J, with 6 bases in the middle. This CDR3 contains 14 residues. Germline V gene data show CDR1 as SGHTA and CDR2 as FQGTGA. CDR3 residues: CASSLRARTDTQYF. CDR3 coding DNA: TGTGCCAGCAGCTTAAGAGCACGCACAGATACGCAGTATTTT.

The genes are TRBV3-1 (or the pseudogene TRBV3-2) and TRBJ2-3; TRBD2 agrees at 8 bases. V dropped 7 bases and J dropped 0; count of bases not matched to a gene: 12. This CDR3 is built from 17 residues. In germline, CDR1 is LGHDT, CDR2 YNNKEL (reference sequence). The DNA of the CDR3 is TGTGCCAGCAAAACAACCCCTAGCGGGCCTAGCACAGATACGCAGTATTTT. It encodes CASKTTPSGPSTDTQYF.